This entry concerns a single TCR beta chain. It has no known antigen specificity. Base qualities are not provided; no much larger clone lies one nucleotide away. Ficoll-Paque density gradient centrifugation was used to isolate PBMCs. The sample comes from a study of T-cell memory formation after mild COVID-19 (dated by TCRdb to the early 2020s). About the full investigation: TCR sequence clusters from the two donors were largely donor specific. Two young, previously healthy adult volunteers made up the cohort, one male and one female. Longitudinal TCRalpha and TCRbeta repertoire sequencing tracked T-cell clones expanding and contracting after mild COVID-19 in a couple of donors.

The sequencer listed for this sample is Illumina NovaSeq 6000. TCRalpha and TCRbeta cDNA libraries were constructed by 5'RACE with constant-segment primers, with sample barcodes and unique molecular identifiers being introduced. RNA was extracted from every sample with Trizol reagent. Amplification of the libraries took two PCR steps, and the second step added a second sample barcode plus Illumina TruSeq adapters. Sequencing of libraries was performed on an Illumina NovaSeq with 2 x 150 bp paired-end reads. The study's processing was this. With migec v1.2.7, reads were demultiplexed and then collapsed into UMI-guided consensus sequences. With mixcr v2.1.11, UMI consensuses were aligned to TRA and TRB V and J templates and assembled into clonotypes. A clonotype was counted as expanded or contracted only if both edgeR and NoisET called the change significant, with noise models trained on biological replicates. For edgeR calls, the cutoffs were a false discovery rate-adjusted p below 0.01 and a log2 fold-change threshold of 1. As an exploratory analysis of dynamics, max-normalized trajectories of the 1000 most abundant clonotypes were examined by PCA with hierarchical clustering. Separately sequenced CD4+ and CD8+ repertoires were used to assign the CD4 or CD8 phenotype of responding clones. TCRdb trimmed public reads at Q25 via fastp, called clones via MiXCR and kept in-frame beta chains. Merged by CDR3 protein, the rows form single entries marked with the most common genes and DNA. The V and J calls and clone size come from TCRdb's table, not from the authors' own analysis. The sample table records a few hundred thousand distinct CDR3 sequences; about a fifth of these occur just once. The ten largest clones capture about 8.2% of the sample.

Overall study outcomes, separate from this receptor: Contracting CD4+ clones were located mainly in the CM and EM memory subsets, whereas CD8+ clones were found to be enriched in EMRA. Balanced CD4/CD8 phenotypes were observed for clones contracting from day 15 to 85, whereas a bias towards CD4+ was observed for a second wave of clones expanding from day 15 to 37. Only two mild cases were covered by the study, and larger cohorts that include severe cases with pre-infection samples were considered necessary. SARS-CoV-2 specificity was not confirmed for the second-wave clones peaking on day 37. The detection of some responding clones in pre-infection memory suggests that pre-existing cross-reactive memory T cells joined the SARS-CoV-2 response.

The germline V gene (reference sequence) sets CDR1 to LNHDA and CDR2 to SQIVND. V lost 3 bases and J lost 2 bases, and the count of bases not matched to a germline gene is 5. The CDR3 contains 15 residues, cysteine and phenylalanine counted. The sequence is cut down to CDR3 DNA, 45 bases in frame from base 1. Sequencing used PBMCs or a T cell subset sorted from them (not recorded which). The V and J segments used are TRBV19 and TRBJ2-7; TRBD2 matches 9 bases in the middle. The origin of this receptor is an adult woman who had mild COVID-19 (a few samples of this study predate the infection). The sample titles of this study are shuffled in the database, so cell type and time point are left out; the donor was told from shared clones. The DNA sequence is as follows: TGTGCCAGTAGTATGTCAGCGGGAGGAACCTACGAGCAGTACTTC. Its coded protein is CASSMSAGGTYEQYF.